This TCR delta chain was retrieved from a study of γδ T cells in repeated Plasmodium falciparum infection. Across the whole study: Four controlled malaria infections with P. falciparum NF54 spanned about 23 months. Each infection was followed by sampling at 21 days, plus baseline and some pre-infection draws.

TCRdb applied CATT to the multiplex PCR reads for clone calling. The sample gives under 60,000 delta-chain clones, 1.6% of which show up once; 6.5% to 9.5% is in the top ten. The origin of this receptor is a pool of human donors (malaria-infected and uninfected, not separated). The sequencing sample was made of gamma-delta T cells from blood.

The CDR3 sequence is CACDTDGGLGPGYTDKLIF. CDR3 nucleotide sequence: TGTGCCTGTGACACGGATGGGGGATTAGGGCCGGGGTACACCGATAAACTCATCTTT. V usage is TRDV2 and J usage is TRDJ1, with 8 nucleotides matching TRDD3. The J gene is absent in TCRdb and was assigned here via DNA matching to germline. V lost 1 base, J lost 0 bases, and 15 bases stayed unmatched. This CDR3 region has 19 residues. Germline V gives CDR1 GEAIGNYY, CDR2 EKD.